These T cell receptor beta chains were read from a single sample in a study of Ad26.COV2.S vaccination and SARS-CoV-2 variants. TCRdb keeps only in-frame clones here, not all; method: immunoSEQ multiplex PCR. The sample records under 250,000 clones, approximately 90% being singletons. This specimen consisted of peripheral blood, obtained in a trial of Ad26.COV2.S vaccine versus placebo. The origin of the receptors is a person aged 18-65 years who received the Ad26.COV2.S COVID-19 vaccine or a placebo. The conserved cysteine and the conserved F or W are not part of the CDR3 here.

J,V,CDR3
TRBJ2-3,TRBV5-1,ASSLVGGALDTQY
TRBJ2-3,TRBV30,AWWPTGLTDTQY
TRBJ1-4,TRBV19,ASSRWASNEKLF
TRBJ2-1,TRBV4-3,ASSQDHLAGGNNEQF
TRBJ1-4,TRBV9,ASSSRQGNEKLF
TRBJ2-2,TRBV5-5,ASSLLSGITGELF
TRBJ1-2,TRBV7-9,ASSQSPGSGYT
TRBJ2-1,TRBV9,ASSVAGGLFSYNEQF
TRBJ2-7,TRBV3-1/TRBV3-2,ASSQDASGDSYEQY
TRBJ1-1,TRBV14,ASSQRTKAF
TRBJ1-2,TRBV29-1,SAKAGTGGFDGYT
TRBJ2-2,TRBV7-2,ASSHSGGRAGELF
TRBJ1-2,TRBV27,ASSLRGYGYT
TRBJ2-2,TRBV30,AWAPLGRTGELF
TRBJ2-1,TRBV6-5,ASSDGGRYNEQF
TRBJ2-7,TRBV19,ASSKVGGAYEQY
TRBJ2-2,TRBV6-2/TRBV6-3,ASSRRPQGKSTGELF
TRBJ2-1,TRBV5-6,ASSLFLGAEQF